These 3 T cell receptor beta chains originate from one sample sequenced in a study of blood T cell repertoires in COVID-19. Assay used: immunoSEQ multiplex PCR; TCRdb lists only in-frame clones, some missing. This sample has approximately 150,000 clones; roughly nine tenths occur once, and the top ten carry roughly 4.5%. Source material: peripheral blood. The receptor source for this set is a woman in her sixties or seventies with active or convalescent COVID-19.

This chain uses TRBV3-1 (or the pseudogene TRBV3-2) with TRBJ1-2; D possibly corresponds to TRBD1 (5 bases). Germline V gene lookup returns CDR1 LGHDT and CDR2 YNNKEL (reference sequence). With 1 base removed from V and 0 bases from J, the gap between germline ends came to 9 bases. This CDR3 spans 15 amino acids. The CDR3 spells CASSQADRANYGYTF. The CDR3 DNA sequence: TGTGCCAGCAGCCAAGCCGACAGAGCTAACTATGGCTACACCTTC.

V and J are TRBV10-3 and TRBJ2-5; weak D call: TRBD2 (5 bases). The CDR3 covers 13 residues. Trimming pared 2 bases from V and 5 bases from J, leaving 9 bases between. From germline, CDR1 is ENHRY and CDR2 SYGVKD. The CDR3 sequence is CAISEGRGETQYF. CDR3 DNA: TGTGCCATCAGTGAGGGTAGAGGGGAGACCCAGTACTTC.

J is TRBJ1-6 and V is TRBV7-2; TRBD1 agrees at 9 bases. CDR3 length: 18 residues. J lost 9 bases, V lost 5 bases, and 17 bases had no gene match. The germline V gene has CDR1 SGHTA and CDR2 FQGNSA. The DNA of the CDR3 is TGTGCCAGCAGCCCACGGGGGCTTACAGGGGGCTTAAGTTCACCCCTCCACTTT. Translating it yields CASSPRGLTGGLSSPLHF.